Shown below are 5 T cell receptor beta chains from a single sample sequenced in a study of blood T cell repertoires in COVID-19. TCRdb keeps only in-frame clones here, not all; method: immunoSEQ multiplex PCR. The top ten clones hold 15% of a sample with 100,000 to 120,000 clones, roughly 85% of them seen once. The sequencing input was peripheral blood. The origin of the receptors is a woman of 80 years or more with acute or convalescent COVID-19.

This clone showed up just a few times. This chain joins TRBV6-4 and TRBJ1-3; D is ambiguous. Per the germline V gene, CDR1 is MRHNA and CDR2 is SNTAGT. The CDR3 extends over 17 amino acids. V was shortened by 0 bases and J by 4 bases, with 16 bases between the two germline ends. The chain's CDR3 is CASSDSGSREDGNTIYF. CDR3 nucleotide sequence: TGTGCCAGCAGTGACTCTGGCAGCCGGGAGGACGGAAACACCATATATTTT.

V is TRBV6-5 and J is TRBJ2-4, with D unresolved. This CDR3 region has 12 residues. The germline V gene has CDR1 MNHEY and CDR2 SVGAGI. Trimming took 5 bases from V and 9 from J, leaving 11 bases between them. The DNA for the CDR3 is TGTGCCAGCAGTACTACACTCGGCATTCAGTACTTC. Translating gives CASSTTLGIQYF.

The chain joins TRBV4-3 to TRBJ1-1; a possible D gene is TRBD1 (5 bases). The V and J ends lost 5 bases and 3 bases respectively, with 10 bases between them. The germline V gene has CDR1 LGHNA and CDR2 YSLEER. This CDR3 region has 13 residues. The CDR3 spells CASSTGQDTEAFF. The CDR3 nucleotides read TGCGCCAGCAGCACTGGACAAGACACTGAAGCTTTCTTT.

V and J are TRBV7-2 and TRBJ2-1; the match to TRBD2 covers 7 bases. Trimming took 5 bases from V and 8 from J; bases not matched to a gene: 9. Germline CDR1 reads SGHTA; CDR2 reads FQGNSA. This CDR3 comprises 14 residues. The CDR3 protein is CASSVRGGPHEQFF. The CDR3 DNA follows: TGTGCCAGCAGCGTGAGGGGAGGGCCGCATGAGCAGTTCTTC.

This chain joins TRBV14 and TRBJ2-5, with D maybe TRBD1 (5 bases). Looked up from germline, CDR1 is SGHDN and CDR2 is FVKESK. V shed 1 base and J shed 5 bases, with 11 bases lying between them. The CDR3 contains 14 residues. The CDR3 bases are TGTGCCAGCAGCCAAGGAACAGGTTGGGAGACCCAGTACTTC. Encoded protein: CASSQGTGWETQYF.